The 24 T cell receptor beta chains given below trace back to one sample, sequenced in a study of cytomegalovirus exposure and HLA in healthy donors. The study ran its PCR with 60 Vbeta and 13 Jbeta primers. Profiling relied on immunoSEQ multiplex PCR, and the TCRdb table lists in-frame clones only, not all of them. The repertoire holds roughly 130,000 clones, with less than 75% as singletons. Sequencing was done on a sample of PBMCs. The receptors derive from a woman aged 35 to 49 in good health and CMV-seropositive.

CDR3 DNA: TGCAGCGTCCTAGGACTAGCGGGGGGGGCAAATACGCAGTATTTT. It specifies CSVLGLAGGANTQYF. The gene calls are TRBV29-1 and TRBJ2-3, with 15 positions matching TRBD2. Unmatched junction bases numbered 8, after V lost 6 bases and J lost 7 bases. The germline V gene has CDR1 SQVTM and CDR2 ANQGSEA. CDR3 size: 15 residues.

V and J are TRBV4-1 and TRBJ2-5, with 15 bases that match TRBD2. The V segment lost 0 bases and the J segment 5 bases; nucleotides outside the gene matches: 13. This CDR3 is built from 20 residues. CDR1 MGHRA and CDR2 YSYEKL come from the germline V gene. CDR3 protein: CASSQDRGLAGGPRVETQYF. For the CDR3, the DNA is TGCGCCAGCAGCCAAGACAGAGGACTAGCGGGAGGGCCTAGGGTGGAGACCCAGTACTTC.

CDR3 in amino acids: CAWSVVGGRGGELFF. The CDR3, as DNA: TGTGCCTGGAGTGTAGTCGGAGGCCGAGGCGGGGAGCTGTTTTTT. The J gene is TRBJ2-2, the V gene TRBV30; tentative D call: TRBD2 (5 bases). Germline values: CDR1 GTSNPN, CDR2 SVGIG (reference sequence). The V end was cut by 0 bases, the J end by 7 bases, with 15 bases between. This CDR3 has 15 amino acids.

The chain carries TRBV11-2 and TRBJ2-1; 7 nucleotides align to TRBD1. CDR3 length: 17 residues. With 4 bases clipped from V and 8 bases from J, the junction kept 17 bases outside the gene matches. The germline V gene encodes CDR1 SGHAT and CDR2 FQNNGV. CDR3 sequence reads: CASSSRLLPQGVDEQFF. CDR3 sequence (DNA): TGTGCCAGCAGCTCAAGACTATTGCCGCAGGGGGTAGATGAGCAGTTCTTC.

This chain connects TRBV4-2 to TRBJ2-4; D not certain. The germline CDR1 and CDR2 sequences are LGHNA and YNFKEQ. V was shortened by 5 bases and J by 0 bases, with 14 bases between the two germline ends. The CDR3 is made up of 16 amino acids. CDR3 region: CASSFFSELAKNIQYF. CDR3 sequence (DNA): TGTGCCAGCAGCTTTTTCAGCGAGCTAGCCAAAAACATTCAGTACTTC.

The chain recombines TRBV2 with TRBJ1-2; D is uncertain. The CDR3 spans 11 residues. CDR1 SNHLY and CDR2 FYNNEI come from the germline V gene. V was trimmed by 6 bases and J by 2 bases, leaving 4 bases between them. CDR3 region: CASSQNYGYTF. The CDR3 region has the DNA TGTGCCAGCAGCCAAAACTATGGCTACACCTTC.

CDR3 residues: CASSIRGPYDGELFF. The CDR3 DNA reads as TGTGCCAGTAGTATTCGAGGGCCGTATGACGGGGAGCTGTTTTTT. The V and J genes are TRBV19 and TRBJ2-2, with a tentative D call TRBD2 (5 bases). V lost 3 bases and J lost 7, with 15 bases in between. This CDR3 spans 15 amino acids. Germline CDR1 and CDR2: LNHDA and SQIVND (reference sequence).

The chain couples TRBV15 to TRBJ2-7; 8 positions match TRBD1. The CDR3 extends over 14 amino acids. The ends lost 0 bases at V and 4 bases at J; junction bases unmatched: 2. Germline V gene lookup returns CDR1 LNHNV and CDR2 YYDKDF (reference sequence). CDR3: CATSRDTGGYEQYF. The CDR3 DNA sequence: TGTGCCACCAGCAGAGATACAGGGGGGTACGAGCAGTACTTC.

The chain combines TRBV19 with TRBJ2-4, with 8 nucleotides matching TRBD1. Germline-derived CDR1 and CDR2 are LNHDA and SQIVND (reference sequence). The CDR3 is 15 amino acids. V dropped 5 bases and J dropped 7; count of bases not matched to a gene: 10. The CDR3, as DNA: TGTGCCAGTAGTCCTCGGACAGGGACCGTTAACATTCAGTACTTC. Translated: CASSPRTGTVNIQYF.

This clone was found a few times. The V call is TRBV2, the J call TRBJ2-1, with 12 bases lining up with TRBD2. V shed 10 bases, J shed 7 bases, and the junction held 14 bases outside the gene matches. This CDR3 is 16 amino acids long. CDR1 is SNHLY and CDR2 is FYNNEI in the germline V gene. CDR3 sequence (DNA): TGTGCCACCTCCCCCACGACTAGCGGGGGTATGAATGAGCAGTTCTTC. Amino acid sequence: CATSPTTSGGMNEQFF.

J is TRBJ2-2 and V is TRBV5-4, with a possible D match to TRBD2 (5 bases). This CDR3 is 16 amino acids long. The ends were cut back, 4 bases at V and 4 bases at J, with 17 bases in the middle. Germline V gene lookup returns CDR1 SGHNT and CDR2 YYREEE (reference sequence). CDR3 loop: CASSPDGLGVTGELFF. In DNA form, the CDR3 reads TGTGCCAGCAGCCCCGATGGACTTGGTGTCACCGGGGAGCTGTTTTTT.

The genes are TRBV6-5 and TRBJ1-1, with 7 bases lining up with TRBD1. V gave up 4 bases and J gave up 1 base; unmatched junction bases: 6. The CDR3 consists of 15 residues. Germline V gene lookup returns CDR1 MNHEY and CDR2 SVGAGI. The CDR3 protein is CASSLEGAKNTEAFF. In DNA, the CDR3 is TGTGCCAGCAGTTTAGAGGGGGCCAAGAACACTGAAGCTTTCTTT.

The V and J genes are TRBV19 and TRBJ2-7; 11 nucleotides match TRBD1. The V gene's germline CDR1 is LNHDA and CDR2 SQIVND (reference sequence). The trim removed 4 bases at V and 3 bases at J, leaving 2 bases unmatched. This CDR3 spans 14 amino acids. CDR3 sequence reads: CASSTGTGGYEQYF. CDR3 DNA: TGTGCCAGTAGTACAGGGACAGGGGGCTACGAGCAGTACTTC.

The J gene is TRBJ1-5, the V gene TRBV2; perhaps TRBD1 as D (6 bases). Germline CDR1 and CDR2: SNHLY and FYNNEI. The CDR3 loop spans 15 amino acids. V lost 7 bases to trimming and J lost 2 bases, with 15 bases between them. The chain's CDR3 is CASKEQGNRNQPQHF. Here the CDR3 DNA reads TGTGCCAGCAAAGAACAGGGCAATCGCAATCAGCCCCAGCATTTT.

This clone was detected once. The chain uses TRBV27 and TRBJ2-1; 12 bases line up with TRBD2. This CDR3 has 17 residues. Per germline, CDR1 MNHEY and CDR2 SMNVEV (reference sequence). With 5 bases clipped from V and 6 bases from J, the junction kept 11 bases outside the gene matches. CDR3 in DNA: TGTGCCAGCAGTCGGACTAGCGGGGTCTTTGTTGGCAATGAGCAGTTCTTC. Its protein is CASSRTSGVFVGNEQFF.

This sequence joins TRBV9 and TRBJ2-5, with 10 bases lining up with TRBD2. CDR3 length equals 16 residues. V lost 3 bases, J lost 5 bases, and 10 bases stayed unmatched. Germline V lookup: CDR1 SGDLS, CDR2 YYNGEE. The CDR3 loop is CASSDRLAGGEETQYF. CDR3 DNA: TGTGCCAGCAGCGACCGACTAGCGGGTGGAGAGGAGACCCAGTACTTC.

V and J are TRBV27 and TRBJ2-7, with TRBD1 matching over 7 bases. The V gene's germline CDR1 is MNHEY and CDR2 SMNVEV (reference sequence). V lost 7 bases, J lost 2 bases, and 8 bases stayed unmatched. The CDR3 is made up of 14 amino acids. CDR3 sequence (DNA): TGTGCCAGCAATATCGACAGGGATGCCTACGAGCAGTACTTC. As protein: CASNIDRDAYEQYF.

The gene calls are TRBV19 and TRBJ2-3, with 10 nucleotides matching TRBD2. J lost 2 bases, V lost 10 bases, and 6 bases had no gene match. Germline V gene data show CDR1 as LNHDA and CDR2 as SQIVND (reference sequence). The CDR3 consists of 14 residues. The chain's CDR3 is CATLAGGYTDTQYF. DNA of the CDR3: TGTGCCACTTTAGCGGGGGGATACACAGATACGCAGTATTTT.

This chain uses TRBV28 with TRBJ2-7; 7 nucleotides agree with TRBD1. Germline V gives CDR1 MDHEN, CDR2 SYDVKM. CDR3 length equals 13 residues. J lost 4 bases, V lost 4 bases, and 4 bases had no gene match. CDR3 in amino acids: CASSWTGIYEQYF. CDR3 DNA: TGTGCCAGCAGTTGGACAGGAATATACGAGCAGTACTTC.

The chain carries TRBV7-9 and TRBJ2-1, with 8 bases fitting TRBD1. The CDR3 covers 15 residues. The germline CDR1 and CDR2 sequences are SEHNR and FQNEAQ (reference sequence). The V segment lost 5 bases and the J segment 4 bases; nucleotides outside the gene matches: 7. The CDR3 protein is CASSTGQGGYNEQFF. As DNA, the CDR3 is TGTGCCAGCAGCACCGGACAGGGCGGGTACAATGAGCAGTTCTTC. Full variable domain (outside the CDR3, taken from reference TRBV7-9 and TRBJ2-1): DTGVSQNPRHKITKRGQNVTFRCDPISEHNRLYWYRQTLGQGPEFLTYFQNEAQLEKSRLLSDRFSAERPKGSFSTLEIQRTEQGDSAMYLCASSTGQGGYNEQFFGPGTRLTVL.

The genes are TRBV9 and TRBJ1-2; TRBD1 matches 8 bases. CDR1 is SGDLS and CDR2 is YYNGEE in the germline V gene. J lost 5 bases, V lost 0 bases, and 6 bases had no gene match. The CDR3 has 15 residues. This chain's CDR3 is CASSVDPQGVYGYTF. The DNA for the CDR3 is TGTGCCAGCAGCGTAGACCCACAGGGGGTTTATGGCTACACCTTC. Full variable domain (outside the CDR3, taken from reference TRBV9 and TRBJ1-2): DSGVTQTPKHLITATGQRVTLRCSPRSGDLSVYWYQQSLDQGLQFLIQYYNGEERAKGNILERFSAQQFPDLHSELNLSSLELGDSALYFCASSVDPQGVYGYTFGSGTRLTVV.

As DNA, the CDR3 is TGTGCCAGCAGCCAAGGACAGGCCAGCTCTGGAAACACCATATATTTT. It codes for CASSQGQASSGNTIYF. The J gene is TRBJ1-3, the V gene TRBV4-2; maybe TRBD1 (6 bases). CDR1 is LGHNA, CDR2 YNFKEQ, per germline. V dropped 1 base and J dropped 0 bases, with 10 bases sitting between them. This CDR3 contains 16 residues.

The genes are TRBV18 and TRBJ2-3, with D possibly TRBD1 on 6 matching bases. CDR3 length: 15 amino acids. From germline, CDR1 is KGHSH and CDR2 LQKENI. Trimming took off 4 bases at V and 0 bases at J, with 11 bases between the two ends. The CDR3 region is CASSQGVPSTDTQYF. DNA for the CDR3: TGTGCCAGCTCACAGGGGGTTCCTAGCACAGATACGCAGTATTTT. Full variable domain (missing parts from reference TRBV18 and TRBJ2-3): NAGVMQNPRHLVRRRGQEARLRCSPMKGHSHVYWYRQLPEEGLKFMVYLQKENIIDESGMPKERFSAEFPKEGPSILRIQQVVRGDSAAYFCASSQGVPSTDTQYFGPGTRLTVL.

The chain carries TRBV28 and TRBJ1-2; possible D gene TRBD1, 5 bases. Germline lookup yields CDR1 MDHEN and CDR2 SYDVKM. Trimming stripped 6 bases from V and 4 bases from J, with 18 bases between. This CDR3 is 15 amino acids long. The CDR3 bases are TGTGCCAGCAGACTAAGTGGGGGGGTCGGCTATGGCTACACCTTC. Its translation is CASRLSGGVGYGYTF.